This entry describes one T cell receptor (beta chain). What it recognizes is unknown. The sample originates from a study of siplizumab effects on memory and regulatory T cells. General study results and limits: The majority of clones, roughly 75-97% of proliferating CD4+ or CD8+ clones, lacked an assignable naive or memory phenotype.

The CDR3 spans 11 residues. The germline CDR1 and CDR2 sequences are GTSNPN and SVGIG (reference sequence). The V gene lost 5 bases and the J gene lost 3 bases, with 8 bases spanning the gap. Per-sample assaying covered 85,000 to 100,000 TCR templates. TCRdb's table, derived via immunoSEQ multiplex PCR, lists solely in-frame clones and lacks some. The sample includes 80,000 to 130,000 clones, 94% seen only once; the top ten take roughly 0.61%. The V call is TRBV30, the J call TRBJ2-7; D call uncertain. The sequenced sample was Tregs sorted from blood. The TCR originated in a human donor in good health. The CDR3 nucleotides read TGTGCCTGGGACAACAGCTACGAGCAGTACTTC. It codes for CAWDNSYEQYF.